The next 27 T cell receptor beta chains were all read from a single sample in a study of T cells in tumors after PD-1 blockade. Assay: immunoSEQ multiplex PCR; the TCRdb copy retains only in-frame clones and omits some. The repertoire has 32,000 or so clones, 78% of them found once; the top ten carry more than 30%. The sequenced sample was PBMCs, obtained before anti-PD-1 treatment. The receptors come from a human donor with basal cell carcinoma.

The chain links TRBV27 to TRBJ2-5; the match to TRBD2 covers 13 bases. Trimming removed 8 bases from V and 5 bases from J; junction bases left unmatched: 5. Germline assignment: CDR1 MNHEY and CDR2 SMNVEV (reference sequence). The CDR3 totals 14 residues. CDR3 amino acids: CASGWGLAGETQYF. Written as DNA, the CDR3 is TGTGCCAGCGGCTGGGGACTAGCGGGGGAGACCCAGTACTTC.

The chain joins TRBV6-6 to TRBJ1-2; TRBD1 matches at 9 bases. The CDR3 is made up of 16 amino acids. V was pared by 4 bases and J by 4 bases, with 10 bases of the junction left unmatched. Germline V gene sequence: CDR1 MNHNY, CDR2 SVGAGI (reference sequence). The CDR3 nucleotides read TGTGCCAGCAGTTCGCCGCCGGGACAGGGATCCTATGGCTACACCTTC. This translates into CASSSPPGQGSYGYTF.

The chain is built from TRBV13 and TRBJ1-1, with D possibly matching TRBD1 (6 bases). The CDR3 spans 16 residues. The germline V gene encodes CDR1 PRHDT and CDR2 FYEKMQ (reference sequence). V dropped 7 bases and J dropped 1 base, with 19 bases sitting between them. CDR3 bases: TGTGCCAGCACCCCAGACAGGCTTTTTAAGAACACTGAAGCTTTCTTT. It codes for CASTPDRLFKNTEAFF.

V usage is TRBV5-1 and J usage is TRBJ2-7; unclear D gene. This CDR3 is built from 15 residues. Trimming removed 0 bases at V and 0 bases at J, with 10 bases between. Germline-derived CDR1 and CDR2 are SGHRS and YFSETQ. The CDR3 region is CASSLGGMSSYEQYF. CDR3 sequence (DNA): TGCGCCAGCAGCTTGGGCGGAATGAGCTCCTACGAGCAGTACTTC.

This clone was counted a few times. V usage is TRBV28 and J usage is TRBJ2-5; 9 bases match TRBD2. CDR1 is MDHEN, CDR2 SYDVKM, per germline. The junction had 15 bases not matched to a gene; V was cut back by 8 bases and J by 5 bases. There are 16 residues in the CDR3. The CDR3 loop reads CASCWPGGGGEETQYF. CDR3 bases: TGTGCCAGCTGTTGGCCGGGGGGCGGGGGGGAGGAGACCCAGTACTTC.

The chain is built from TRBV6-2 or TRBV6-3 and TRBJ2-6; D gene unclear. V was clipped by 5 bases and J by 2 bases, with 13 bases between them. The CDR3 sequence is 16 residues long. Germline loops: CDR1 MNHEY, CDR2 SVGEGT. The CDR3 sequence: CASSRPSVAGANVLTF. The CDR3 DNA reads as TGTGCCAGCAGTCGCCCATCGGTGGCTGGGGCCAACGTCCTGACTTTC.

This clone was detected only a few times. CDR3 sequence (DNA): TGTGCCAGCAGCCTTGCCGGGACGGACTACGAGCAGTACTTC. Translating it yields CASSLAGTDYEQYF. The chain joins TRBV7-9 to TRBJ2-7; D possibly matches TRBD1 or TRBD2 (5 bases each). V lost 5 bases and J 3 bases, leaving 14 bases between the germline ends. Germline CDR1 and CDR2: SEHNR and FQNEAQ (reference sequence). This CDR3 region has 14 residues.

The chain couples TRBV30 to TRBJ1-2; the D gene is possibly TRBD1 (6 bases). CDR1 is GTSNPN and CDR2 is SVGIG in the germline V gene (reference sequence). Trimming took 0 bases from V and 7 from J, leaving 12 bases between them. This CDR3 spans 13 amino acids. This CDR3 is CAWSVQGGRGYTF. The DNA of the CDR3 is TGTGCCTGGAGTGTACAAGGGGGTCGTGGCTACACCTTC.

V and J are TRBV28 and TRBJ1-1; TRBD1 matches at 12 bases. With V trimmed by 4 bases and J by 0 bases, 9 bases remained unmatched. The CDR3 spans 18 residues. Germline V gene lookup returns CDR1 MDHEN and CDR2 SYDVKM. CDR3 protein: CASSSGTGGVYMNTEAFF. The CDR3, as DNA: TGTGCCAGCAGTTCCGGGACAGGGGGCGTCTATATGAACACTGAAGCTTTCTTT.

The V gene is TRBV7-2, the J gene TRBJ1-1; no firm D call. With 1 base removed from V and 1 base from J, the gap between germline ends came to 4 bases. CDR1 and CDR2 from the germline V gene are SGHTA and FQGNSA. The CDR3 extends over 13 amino acids. The CDR3 coding sequence is TGTGCCAGCAGCTTAGTGGGGAACACTGAAGCTTTCTTT. Encoded protein: CASSLVGNTEAFF.

The chain recombines TRBV29-1 with TRBJ2-3; unclear D gene. The CDR3 length is 12 residues. Trimming took 4 bases from V and 1 from J, leaving 6 bases between them. Germline assignment: CDR1 SQVTM and CDR2 ANQGSEA. The CDR3 DNA follows: TGCAGCGTTGGTGCTCGCACAGATACGCAGTATTTT. Its translation is CSVGARTDTQYF.

This clone came up once. The chain uses TRBV19 and TRBJ2-5; D not certain. V was clipped by 7 bases and J by 0 bases, with 9 bases between them. The CDR3 runs 13 residues. Looked up from germline, CDR1 is LNHDA and CDR2 is SQIVND (reference sequence). CDR3 region: CASTGPYQETQYF. For the CDR3, the DNA is TGTGCCAGTACAGGACCGTACCAAGAGACCCAGTACTTC.

J is TRBJ1-5 and V is TRBV7-3; D is unresolved. Germline lookup yields CDR1 SGHTA and CDR2 FQGTGA. V gave up 6 bases and J gave up 4 bases, with 10 bases separating them. The CDR3 is 13 amino acids. CDR3: CASSFSWNQPQHF. Written as DNA, the CDR3 is TGTGCCAGCAGTTTCTCGTGGAATCAGCCCCAGCATTTT.

This clone was counted a few times. The chain combines TRBV5-1 with TRBJ2-2; maybe TRBD2 (5 bases). Germline V lookup: CDR1 SGHRS, CDR2 YFSETQ. CDR3 length equals 13 residues. The ends were cut back, 1 base at V and 5 bases at J, with 6 bases in the middle. CDR3 DNA: TGCGCCAGCAGCTTGACGGGGACCGGGGAGCTGTTTTTT. This encodes CASSLTGTGELFF. The entire variable domain, with the rest obtained from reference TRBV5-1 and TRBJ2-2, is as follows: KAGVTQTPRYLIKTRGQQVTLSCSPISGHRSVSWYQQTPGQGLQFLFEYFSETQRNKGNFPGRFSGRQFSNSRSEMNVSTLELGDSALYLCASSLTGTGELFFGEGSRLTVL.

J is TRBJ2-7 and V is TRBV10-1; D is perhaps TRBD2 (6 bases). Germline CDR1 WNHNN, CDR2 SYGVQD (reference sequence). Trimming cost V 3 bases and J 3 bases, with 30 bases left between them. CDR3 length equals 20 residues. CDR3 coding DNA: TGCGCCAGCAGTGACGGGAGAGTATGGACACAACACCTCGGGTTCTACGAGCAGTACTTC. Amino acids: CASSDGRVWTQHLGFYEQYF.

The chain employs TRBV19 and TRBJ1-1; 7 bases fit TRBD1. The germline V gene encodes CDR1 LNHDA and CDR2 SQIVND (reference sequence). This CDR3 contains 13 residues. The J segment lost 5 bases and the V segment lost 5 bases, leaving 5 bases of the junction unmatched. CDR3 nucleotides: TGTGCCAGTAGTGACAGGGTCGGAACTGAAGCTTTCTTT. This gives the protein CASSDRVGTEAFF.

This clone has more than one count but fewer than ten. V gene TRBV29-1 combines with J gene TRBJ2-2, with 8 bases aligning to TRBD2. Germline V gene data show CDR1 as SQVTM and CDR2 as ANQGSEA. The CDR3 is 16 amino acids. J was trimmed by 0 bases and V by 4 bases; bases with no gene match: 7. The CDR3 DNA reads TGCAGCGTTGTCCGTCGGGAGGGAACGAACACCGGGGAGCTGTTTTTT. This encodes CSVVRREGTNTGELFF.

The chain has TRBV7-2 and TRBJ1-5; a possible D gene is TRBD1 (6 bases). V lost 8 bases to trimming and J lost 4 bases, with 15 bases between them. There are 14 residues in the CDR3. Germline-derived CDR1 and CDR2 are SGHTA and FQGNSA. CDR3 sequence: CASAIGGANQPQHF. The CDR3 DNA reads TGTGCCAGCGCCATTGGGGGGGCGAATCAGCCCCAGCATTTT. The full variable domain, with the rest looked up from reference TRBV7-2 and TRBJ1-5, is GAGVSQSPSNKVTEKGKDVELRCDPISGHTALYWYRQSLGQGLEFLIYFQGNSAPDKSGLPSDRFSAERTGGSVSTLTIQRTQQEDSAVYLCASAIGGANQPQHFGDGTRLSIL.

V and J are TRBV9 and TRBJ2-1, with TRBD2 matching 7 bases. The V and J ends lost 3 bases and 4 bases, in that order; junction bases with no gene match: 7. CDR1 is SGDLS, CDR2 YYNGEE, per germline. The CDR3 has 15 residues. The CDR3 region has the DNA TGTGCCAGCAGCGGGCGGGAGAACCCTTACAATGAGCAGTTCTTC. It translates to CASSGRENPYNEQFF.

The chain has TRBV19 and TRBJ2-7; possibly TRBD1 for D (5 bases). Between the trimmed V and J ends, which lost 3 bases and 1 base, there was a span of 16 bases. The CDR3 has 16 amino acids. Germline V gene data show CDR1 as LNHDA and CDR2 as SQIVND (reference sequence). The CDR3 here is CASSIPNPRVSYEQYF. In nucleotides, the CDR3 is TGTGCCAGTAGTATCCCCAACCCCAGGGTATCCTACGAGCAGTACTTC.

The rearrangement uses TRBV9 and TRBJ1-5, with TRBD1 matching 11 bases. Germline V lookup: CDR1 SGDLS, CDR2 YYNGEE. V was clipped by 4 bases and J by 7 bases; unmatched bases: 7. This CDR3 is built from 15 residues. This CDR3 reads CASSPRDRGEQPQHF. CDR3 coding DNA: TGTGCCAGCAGCCCCCGGGACAGGGGGGAACAGCCCCAGCATTTT.

This chain uses TRBV7-6 with TRBJ1-6; TRBD1 might be the D (6 bases). The CDR3 loop spans 15 amino acids. Trimming shortened V by 1 base and J by 7 bases, and 11 bases separated the two germline ends. Germline values: CDR1 SGHVS, CDR2 FNYEAQ. Written as DNA, the CDR3 is TGTGCCAGCAGCTTAGGGCCGGGGGCCAATTCACCCCTCCACTTT. Translation gives CASSLGPGANSPLHF.

The chain employs TRBV19 and TRBJ2-1; D perhaps matches TRBD2 (5 bases). The ends were cut back, 3 bases at V and 7 bases at J, with 13 bases in the middle. The CDR3 has 14 amino acids. Germline lookup yields CDR1 LNHDA and CDR2 SQIVND (reference sequence). The DNA of the CDR3 is TGTGCCAGTAGTATCACTCCACTAGTGAATGAGCAGTTCTTC. Translated, it gives CASSITPLVNEQFF.

The V gene is TRBV12-3 or TRBV12-4, the J gene TRBJ1-6; D not certain. Trimming took 5 bases from V and 9 from J, leaving 8 bases between them. The CDR3 is 12 residues long. In DNA, the CDR3 is TGTGCCAGCAGTCGACAAATTTCACCCCTCCACTTT. Its translation: CASSRQISPLHF.

The chain combines TRBV11-3 with TRBJ2-3; either TRBD1 or TRBD2 may supply D (5 bases each). This CDR3 is built from 15 residues. V was pared by 5 bases and J by 7 bases, with 19 bases between. Germline V lookup: CDR1 SGHNT, CDR2 YENEEA. Here the CDR3 DNA reads TGTGCCAGCAGCGCCCTCCGGGACCTACCAAATACGCAGTATTTT. Amino acid sequence: CASSALRDLPNTQYF.

V is TRBV5-6 and J is TRBJ1-5; D is perhaps TRBD1 (5 bases). The germline V gene encodes CDR1 SGHDT and CDR2 YYEEEE. The ends were cut back, 3 bases at V and 9 bases at J, with 13 bases in the middle. The CDR3 consists of 13 residues. The CDR3 spells CASSSRTTRPQHF. The CDR3 DNA is TGTGCCAGCAGCTCCCGGACAACTCGGCCCCAGCATTTT.

This clone occurred a few times. The chain carries TRBV7-6 and TRBJ1-3; D not resolved. The CDR3 extends over 14 amino acids. Between the trimmed V and J ends, which lost 0 bases and 4 bases, there was a span of 7 bases. Germline V CDR1 and CDR2: SGHVS, FNYEAQ. The CDR3 DNA reads as TGTGCCAGCAGCTTAGCAGGGAGCGGAAACACCATATATTTT. Translation: CASSLAGSGNTIYF.